This T cell receptor (beta chain) was captured in a study of PD-1 blockade in classical Hodgkin lymphoma. On this clone: Its antigen is as yet unknown.

Profiled with immunoSEQ multiplex PCR; TCRdb holds only in-frame clones, not every one. The table lists 70,000 or so clones, over 85% of them singletons. Germline values: CDR1 LGHNA, CDR2 YNFKEQ. V gave up 0 bases and J gave up 5 bases; unmatched junction bases: 5. The CDR3 totals 16 residues. Study outcomes and limitations: Baseline TCR diversity was reportedly lower in newly diagnosed patients than in healthy donors. It was reported as lower still in relapsed/refractory patients. Whatever underlies the repertoire differences (possibly disease activity or prior therapy) remains undefined.

Time point: newly diagnosed, previously untreated cHL patient sample. A comparison was provided by newly diagnosed, untreated classical Hodgkin lymphoma PBMCs. The TCR was taken from a human donor with classical Hodgkin lymphoma. The chain couples TRBV4-2 to TRBJ2-3; 10 bases align to TRBD2. Sequenced input: peripheral blood mononuclear cells (PBMCs). The CDR3 here is CASSQDKRGGVDTQYF. CDR3 bases: TGTGCCAGCAGCCAAGATAAGCGGGGGGGCGTAGATACGCAGTATTTT.